One sample yielded the 2 T cell receptor beta chains listed below, sequenced in a study of T-cell memory formation after mild COVID-19. TCRdb re-called the 5' RACE reads through MiXCR, storing one row per CDR3 protein. This table has approximately 580,000 distinct CDR3 sequences, about 20% appearing once. The source material was PBMCs or a T cell subset sorted from them (not recorded which). The receptors stem from an adult woman who had mild COVID-19 (a few samples of this study predate the infection). Cell type and time point are not known.

The chain carries TRBV12-3 or TRBV12-4 and TRBJ1-1; 9 bases agree with TRBD1. This CDR3 has 19 residues. V shed 8 bases and J 3 bases; nucleotides not matched to a gene: 22. CDR3: CASVNRGTGSNGADTEAFF. In nucleotides, the CDR3 is TGTGCCAGCGTCAATAGGGGGACAGGGTCTAATGGAGCGGACACTGAAGCTTTCTTT.

The V call is TRBV15, the J call TRBJ2-1; D call uncertain. The germline V gene encodes CDR1 LNHNV and CDR2 YYDKDF (reference sequence). The CDR3 has 14 amino acids. The V gene lost 3 bases and the J gene lost 2 bases, with 8 bases spanning the gap. DNA for the CDR3: TGTGCCACCAGCAGGGGGAAAGCCTACAATGAGCAGTTCTTC. Its protein product is CATSRGKAYNEQFF.